This T cell receptor beta chain was found in a study of control samples from healthy donors and cancer patients. Assay: immunoSEQ multiplex PCR; the TCRdb copy retains only in-frame clones and omits some. This table has tens of thousands of clones, about four fifths appearing once. V was shortened by 2 bases and J by 4 bases, with 11 bases between the two germline ends. Germline V gene sequence: CDR1 SEHNR, CDR2 FQNEAQ (reference sequence). The CDR3 loop spans 14 amino acids. This clone was observed a handful of times. The source material was PBMCs. This chain connects TRBV7-9 to TRBJ1-1; no reliable D call. The sequence was obtained from a woman aged 45 to 65 with lung cancer. CDR3 loop: CASSLSGASTEAFF. CDR3 nucleotides: TGTGCCAGCAGCTTAAGTGGAGCGAGCACTGAAGCTTTCTTT.